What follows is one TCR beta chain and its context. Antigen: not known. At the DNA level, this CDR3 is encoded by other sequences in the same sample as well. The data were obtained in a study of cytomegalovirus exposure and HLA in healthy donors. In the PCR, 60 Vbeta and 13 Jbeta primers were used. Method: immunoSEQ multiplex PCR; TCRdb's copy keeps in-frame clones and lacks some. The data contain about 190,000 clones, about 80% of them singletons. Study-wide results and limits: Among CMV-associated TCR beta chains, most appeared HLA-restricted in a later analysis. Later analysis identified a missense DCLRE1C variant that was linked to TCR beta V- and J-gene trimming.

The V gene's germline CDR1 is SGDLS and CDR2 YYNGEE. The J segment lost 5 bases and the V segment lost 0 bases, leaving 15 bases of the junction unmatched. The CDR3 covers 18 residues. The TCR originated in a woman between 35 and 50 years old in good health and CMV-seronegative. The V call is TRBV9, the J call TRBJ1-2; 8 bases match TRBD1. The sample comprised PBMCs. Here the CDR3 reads CASSVGFAAGGAGYGYTF. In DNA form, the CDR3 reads TGTGCCAGCAGCGTAGGGTTTGCGGCAGGGGGCGCGGGTTATGGCTACACCTTC.